The T cell receptor beta chain under discussion was sequenced for a study of T cell responses to AZD1222 COVID-19 vaccine. Libraries were prepared by immunoSEQ multiplex PCR; TCRdb keeps only in-frame clonotypes and omits some of them. The repertoire holds 95,000 to 150,000 clones, 85% to 95% seen once, with around 1.7% in the top ten. Source: peripheral blood, taken on day 0 of AZD1222 vaccination. The sequence was collected from an adult in good health.

The CDR3 region has the DNA TGTGCCAGCAGCGTAGCTTTGCAGACTTATGGCTACACCTTC. Translation gives CASSVALQTYGYTF. The chain has TRBV9 and TRBJ1-2; D not resolved. This CDR3 region has 14 residues. V was pared by 0 bases and J by 5 bases, with 11 bases between. Germline V gene sequence: CDR1 SGDLS, CDR2 YYNGEE.